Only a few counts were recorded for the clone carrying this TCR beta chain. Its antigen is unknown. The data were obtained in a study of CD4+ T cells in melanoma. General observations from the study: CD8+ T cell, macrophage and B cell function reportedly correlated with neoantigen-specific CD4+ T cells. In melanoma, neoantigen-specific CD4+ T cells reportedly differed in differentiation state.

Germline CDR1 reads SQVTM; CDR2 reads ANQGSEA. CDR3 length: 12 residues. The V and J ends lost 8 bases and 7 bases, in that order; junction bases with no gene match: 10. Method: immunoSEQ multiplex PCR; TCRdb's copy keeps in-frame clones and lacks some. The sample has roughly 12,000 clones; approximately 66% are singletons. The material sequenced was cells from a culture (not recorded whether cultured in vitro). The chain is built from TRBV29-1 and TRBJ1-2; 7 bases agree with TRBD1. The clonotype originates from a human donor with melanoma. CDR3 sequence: CSIGGGSFGYTF. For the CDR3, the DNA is TGCAGCATAGGGGGCGGATCGTTTGGCTACACCTTC.